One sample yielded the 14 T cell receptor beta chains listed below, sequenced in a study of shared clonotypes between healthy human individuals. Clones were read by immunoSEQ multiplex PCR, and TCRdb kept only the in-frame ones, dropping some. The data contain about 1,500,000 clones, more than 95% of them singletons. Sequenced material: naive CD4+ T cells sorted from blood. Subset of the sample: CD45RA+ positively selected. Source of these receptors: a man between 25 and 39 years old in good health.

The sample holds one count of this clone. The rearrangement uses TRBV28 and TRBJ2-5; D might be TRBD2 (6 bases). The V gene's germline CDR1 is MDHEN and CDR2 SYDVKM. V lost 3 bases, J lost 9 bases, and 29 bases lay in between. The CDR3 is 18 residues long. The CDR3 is CASSFNPGAATGVPAQYF. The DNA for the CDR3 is TGTGCCAGCAGTTTTAACCCCGGAGCGGCGACGGGAGTTCCGGCCCAGTACTTC.

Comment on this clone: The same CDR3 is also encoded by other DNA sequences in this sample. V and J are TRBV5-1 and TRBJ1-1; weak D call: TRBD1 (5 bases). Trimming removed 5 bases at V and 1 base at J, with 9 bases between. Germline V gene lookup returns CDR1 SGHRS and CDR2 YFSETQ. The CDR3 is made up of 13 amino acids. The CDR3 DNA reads TGCGCCAGCAGTGTGGGGGGGAACACTGAAGCTTTCTTT. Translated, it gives CASSVGGNTEAFF.

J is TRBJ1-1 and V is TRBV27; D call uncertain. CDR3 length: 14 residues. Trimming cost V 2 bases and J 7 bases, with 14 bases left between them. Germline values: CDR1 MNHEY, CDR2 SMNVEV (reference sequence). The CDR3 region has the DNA TGTGCCAGCAGTTTAGCTGGGCGAGGGAATGAAGCTTTCTTT. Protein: CASSLAGRGNEAFF.

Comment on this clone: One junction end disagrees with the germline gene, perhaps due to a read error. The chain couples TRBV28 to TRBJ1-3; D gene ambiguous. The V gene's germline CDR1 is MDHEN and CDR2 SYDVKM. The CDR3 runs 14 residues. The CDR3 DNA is TGTGCCAGCGGTTTATTCCTCACTGGAAACACCATATATTTT. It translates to CASGLFLTGNTIYF.

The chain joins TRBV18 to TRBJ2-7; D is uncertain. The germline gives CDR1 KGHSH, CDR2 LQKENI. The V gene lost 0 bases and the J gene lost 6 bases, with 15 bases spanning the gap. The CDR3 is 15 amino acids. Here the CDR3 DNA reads TGTGCCAGCTCACCACCGATGGGATCTCAACCCGAGCAGTACTTC. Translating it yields CASSPPMGSQPEQYF.

This CDR3 is CASSSKTSGDYNEQFF. The CDR3 DNA follows: TGTGCCAGCAGCTCCAAGACTAGCGGGGACTACAATGAGCAGTTCTTC. The rearrangement links TRBV7-9 to TRBJ2-1, with 11 positions matching TRBD2. This CDR3 comprises 16 residues. The V gene end was trimmed by 4 bases and the J gene end by 3 bases; junction bases not matched to a gene: 5. The germline CDR1 and CDR2 sequences are SEHNR and FQNEAQ (reference sequence).

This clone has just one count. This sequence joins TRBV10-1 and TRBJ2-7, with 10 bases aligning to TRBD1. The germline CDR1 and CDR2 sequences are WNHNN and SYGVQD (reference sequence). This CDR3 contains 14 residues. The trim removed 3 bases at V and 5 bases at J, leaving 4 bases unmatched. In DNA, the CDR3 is TGCGCCAGCAGTGATCCGGGACAGGGGAACGAGCAGTACTTC. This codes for CASSDPGQGNEQYF.

Written as DNA, the CDR3 is TGTGCCAGCAGCTTAGATTACGGGACCACCGAGCAGTTCTTC. It yields the protein CASSLDYGTTEQFF. The V call is TRBV7-9, the J call TRBJ2-1; D may be TRBD1 or TRBD2 (5 bases each). The CDR3 runs 14 residues. Trimming pared 1 base from V and 10 bases from J, leaving 14 bases between. Looked up from germline, CDR1 is SEHNR and CDR2 is FQNEAQ (reference sequence).

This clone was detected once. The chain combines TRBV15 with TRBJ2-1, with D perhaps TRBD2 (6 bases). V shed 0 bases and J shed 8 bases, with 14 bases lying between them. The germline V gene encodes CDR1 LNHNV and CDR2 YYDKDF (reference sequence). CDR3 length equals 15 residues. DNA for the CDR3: TGTGCCACCAGCAGAGAGCGGACTATAGCGTATGAGCAGTTCTTC. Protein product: CATSRERTIAYEQFF.

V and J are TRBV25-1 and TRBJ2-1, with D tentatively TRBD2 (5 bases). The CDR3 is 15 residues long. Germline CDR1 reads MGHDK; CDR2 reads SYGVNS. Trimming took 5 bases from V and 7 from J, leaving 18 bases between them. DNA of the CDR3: TGTGCCAGCAGTTTGGGCCTACAGAGGGCAAATGAGCAGTTCTTC. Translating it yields CASSLGLQRANEQFF. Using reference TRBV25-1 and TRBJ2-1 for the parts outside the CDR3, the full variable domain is EADIYQTPRYLVIGTGKKITLECSQTMGHDKMYWYQQDPGMELHLIHYSYGVNSTEKGDLSSESTVSRIRTEHFPLTLESARPSHTSQYLCASSLGLQRANEQFFGPGTRLTVL.

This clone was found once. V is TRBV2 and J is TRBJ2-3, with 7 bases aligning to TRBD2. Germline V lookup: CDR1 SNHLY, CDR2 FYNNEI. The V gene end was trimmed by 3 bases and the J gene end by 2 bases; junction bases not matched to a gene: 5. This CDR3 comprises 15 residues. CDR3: CASSDFGRDTDTQYF. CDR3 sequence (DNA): TGTGCCAGCAGTGATTTTGGGAGGGACACAGATACGCAGTATTTT.

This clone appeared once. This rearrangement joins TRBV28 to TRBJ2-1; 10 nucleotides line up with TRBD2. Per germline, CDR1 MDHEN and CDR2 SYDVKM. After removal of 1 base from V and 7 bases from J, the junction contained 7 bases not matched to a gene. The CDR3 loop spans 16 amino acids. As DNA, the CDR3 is TGTGCCAGCAGTTTATTAGGTCTAGCGGGAGCGAATGAGCAGTTCTTC. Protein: CASSLLGLAGANEQFF.

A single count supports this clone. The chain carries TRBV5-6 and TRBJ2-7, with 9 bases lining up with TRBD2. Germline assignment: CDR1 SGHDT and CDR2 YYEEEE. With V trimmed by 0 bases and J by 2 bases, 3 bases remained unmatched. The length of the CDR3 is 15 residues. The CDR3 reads CASSLVAGEPYEQYF. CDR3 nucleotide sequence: TGTGCCAGCAGCTTGGTAGCGGGGGAGCCCTACGAGCAGTACTTC. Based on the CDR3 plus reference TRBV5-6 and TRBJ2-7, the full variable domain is DAGVTQSPTHLIKTRGQQVTLRCSPKSGHDTVSWYQQALGQGPQFIFQYYEEEERQRGNFPDRFSGHQFPNYSSELNVNALLLGDSALYLCASSLVAGEPYEQYFGPGTRLTVT.

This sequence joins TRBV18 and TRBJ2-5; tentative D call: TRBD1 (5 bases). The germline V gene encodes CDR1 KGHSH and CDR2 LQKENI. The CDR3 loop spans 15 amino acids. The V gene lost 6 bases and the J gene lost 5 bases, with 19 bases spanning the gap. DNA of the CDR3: TGTGCCAGCTCGGACACTGGGGTGTCCCAGGAGACCCAGTACTTC. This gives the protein CASSDTGVSQETQYF.